This TCR beta chain was captured in a study of neurological immune-mediated disorders. Germline loops: CDR1 DFQATT, CDR2 SNEGSKA (reference sequence). V shed 6 bases, J shed 0 bases, and the junction held 10 bases outside the gene matches. CDR3 length equals 17 residues. TCRdb processed the 5' RACE reads anew with MiXCR; each CDR3 protein has one entry. The table records 100,000 to 150,000 distinct CDR3 sequences, 3% to 3.5% of them present only once. Study-wide results and caveats: None of the CDR3 amino acid sequences in expanded clones turned up in more than one subject, which points to private repertoires in all groups. The greatest degree of TCR clonal expansion was observed in HTLV-1-associated myelopathy, with the lowest in multiple sclerosis, below that of healthy controls.

Ten or more counts support this clonotype. As yet, its antigen is unknown. The chain combines TRBV20-1 with TRBJ2-1; 11 bases match TRBD2. The receptor was derived from a woman in her 30s with multiple sclerosis. Sample: PBMCs. CDR3 amino acids: CSANPRLAGSSYNEQFF. The CDR3 coding sequence is TGCAGTGCAAATCCCCGACTAGCGGGGAGCTCCTACAATGAGCAGTTCTTC.